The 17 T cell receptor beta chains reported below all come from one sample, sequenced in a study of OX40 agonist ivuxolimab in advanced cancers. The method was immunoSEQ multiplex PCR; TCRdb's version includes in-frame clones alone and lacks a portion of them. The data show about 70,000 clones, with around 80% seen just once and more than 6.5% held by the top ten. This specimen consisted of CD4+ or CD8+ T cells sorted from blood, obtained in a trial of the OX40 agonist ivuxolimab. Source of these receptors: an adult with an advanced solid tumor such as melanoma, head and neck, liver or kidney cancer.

CDR3 loop: CASSIAGGTETQYF. CDR3 bases: TGTGCCAGTAGTATAGCAGGGGGCACTGAGACCCAGTACTTC. The V and J genes are TRBV19 and TRBJ2-5; TRBD1 agrees at 8 bases. V trimming: 1 base; J trimming: 5 bases; junction bases outside the gene matches: 3. Germline V lookup: CDR1 LNHDA, CDR2 SQIVND (reference sequence). This CDR3 region has 14 residues.

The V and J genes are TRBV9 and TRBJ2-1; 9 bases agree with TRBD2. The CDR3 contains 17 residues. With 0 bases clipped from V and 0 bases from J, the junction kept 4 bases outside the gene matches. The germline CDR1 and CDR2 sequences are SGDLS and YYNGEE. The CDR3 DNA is TGTGCCAGCAGCGTAGCAGGCGGGGGGGTCTCCTACAATGAGCAGTTCTTC. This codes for CASSVAGGGVSYNEQFF. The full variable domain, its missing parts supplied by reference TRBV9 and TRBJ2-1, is DSGVTQTPKHLITATGQRVTLRCSPRSGDLSVYWYQQSLDQGLQFLIQYYNGEERAKGNILERFSAQQFPDLHSELNLSSLELGDSALYFCASSVAGGGVSYNEQFFGPGTRLTVL.

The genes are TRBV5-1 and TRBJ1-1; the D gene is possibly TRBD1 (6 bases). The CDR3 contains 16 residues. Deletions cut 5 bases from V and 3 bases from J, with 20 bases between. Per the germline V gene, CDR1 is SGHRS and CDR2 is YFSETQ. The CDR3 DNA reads TGCGCCAGCAGTCTTTCCGGGGGCCTGGCCGACACTGAAGCTTTCTTT. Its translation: CASSLSGGLADTEAFF.

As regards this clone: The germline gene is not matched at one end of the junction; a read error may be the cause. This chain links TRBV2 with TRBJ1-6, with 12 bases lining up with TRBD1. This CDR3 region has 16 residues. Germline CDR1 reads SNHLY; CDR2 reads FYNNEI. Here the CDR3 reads CASNRDRGHANSSLHF. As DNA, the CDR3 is TGTGCCAGCAACCGGGACAGGGGGCACGCAAATTCATCCCTCCACTTT.

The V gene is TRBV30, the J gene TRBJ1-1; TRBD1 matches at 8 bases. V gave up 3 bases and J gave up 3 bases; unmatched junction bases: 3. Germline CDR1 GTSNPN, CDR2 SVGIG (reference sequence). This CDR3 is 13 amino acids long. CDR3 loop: CAWSAGGYTEAFF. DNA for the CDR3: TGTGCCTGGAGCGCAGGGGGCTACACTGAAGCTTTCTTT. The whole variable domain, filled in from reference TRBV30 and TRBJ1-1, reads SQTIHQWPATLVQPVGSPLSLECTVEGTSNPNLYWYRQAAGRGLQLLFYSVGIGQISSEVPQNLSASRPQDRQFILSSKKLLLSDSGFYLCAWSAGGYTEAFFGQGTRLTVV.

The CDR3 sequence: CASSQPWNNYGYTF. The CDR3 DNA follows: TGTGCCAGCAGCCAACCTTGGAATAACTATGGCTACACCTTC. The chain uses TRBV7-2 and TRBJ1-2; no firm D call. The CDR3 has 14 residues. V dropped 5 bases and J dropped 1 base, with 11 bases sitting between them. Germline values: CDR1 SGHTA, CDR2 FQGNSA.

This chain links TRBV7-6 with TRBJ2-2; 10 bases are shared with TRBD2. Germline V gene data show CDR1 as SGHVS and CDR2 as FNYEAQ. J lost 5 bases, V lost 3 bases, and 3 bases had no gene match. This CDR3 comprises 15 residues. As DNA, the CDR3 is TGTGCCAGCAGCTTGGGACTAGCGAGTACCGGGGAGCTGTTTTTT. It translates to CASSLGLASTGELFF.

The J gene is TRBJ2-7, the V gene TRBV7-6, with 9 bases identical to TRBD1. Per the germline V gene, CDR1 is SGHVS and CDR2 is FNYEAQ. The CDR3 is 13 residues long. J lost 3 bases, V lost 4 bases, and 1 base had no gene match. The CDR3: CASSSDRGYEQYF. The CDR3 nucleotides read TGTGCCAGCAGCTCGGACAGGGGCTACGAGCAGTACTTC.

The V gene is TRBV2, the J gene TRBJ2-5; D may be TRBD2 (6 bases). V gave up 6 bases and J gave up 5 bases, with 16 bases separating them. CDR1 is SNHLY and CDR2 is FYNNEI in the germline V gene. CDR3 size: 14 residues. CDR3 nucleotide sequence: TGTGCCAGCAGGTCGACTAGAGGCCAGGAGACCCAGTACTTC. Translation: CASRSTRGQETQYF.

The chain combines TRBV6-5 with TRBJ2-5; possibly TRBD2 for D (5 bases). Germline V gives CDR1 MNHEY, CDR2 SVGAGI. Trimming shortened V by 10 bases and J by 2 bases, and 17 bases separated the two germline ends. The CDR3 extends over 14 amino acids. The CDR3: CATRRVWVQETQYF. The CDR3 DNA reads TGTGCCACCCGGCGGGTGTGGGTACAAGAGACCCAGTACTTC.

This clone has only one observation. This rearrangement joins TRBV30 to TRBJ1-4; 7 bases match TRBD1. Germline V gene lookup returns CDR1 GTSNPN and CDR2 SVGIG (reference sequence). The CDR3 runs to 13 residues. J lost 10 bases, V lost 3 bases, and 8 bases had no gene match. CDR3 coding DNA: TGTGCCTGGAGGGACGGACAGGTCGGAAAACTGTTTTTT. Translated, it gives CAWRDGQVGKLFF.

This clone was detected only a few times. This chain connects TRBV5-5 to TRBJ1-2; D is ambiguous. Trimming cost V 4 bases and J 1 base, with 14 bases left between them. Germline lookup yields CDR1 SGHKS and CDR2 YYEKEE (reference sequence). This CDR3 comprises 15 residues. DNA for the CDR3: TGTGCCAGCAGCCGGGCGGGGAGCAATAACTATGGCTACACCTTC. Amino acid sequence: CASSRAGSNNYGYTF.

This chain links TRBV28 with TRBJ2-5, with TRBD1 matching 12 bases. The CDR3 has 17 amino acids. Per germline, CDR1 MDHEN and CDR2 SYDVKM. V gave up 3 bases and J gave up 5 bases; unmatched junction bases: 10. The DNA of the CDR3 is TGTGCCAGCAGTTTTCCATCCGGGACAGGGGGCGATGAGACCCAGTACTTC. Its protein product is CASSFPSGTGGDETQYF.

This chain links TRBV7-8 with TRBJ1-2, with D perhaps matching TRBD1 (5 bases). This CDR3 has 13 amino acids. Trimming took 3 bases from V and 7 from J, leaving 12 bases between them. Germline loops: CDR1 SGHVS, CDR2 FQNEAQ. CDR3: CASSLASRGGYTF. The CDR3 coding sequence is TGTGCCAGCAGCTTGGCTTCAAGGGGTGGCTACACCTTC.

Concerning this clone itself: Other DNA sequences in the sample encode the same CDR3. CDR3 sequence reads: CASSLGLAGATDTQYF. The CDR3 DNA is TGTGCCAGCAGCTTGGGCCTGGCGGGGGCCACAGATACGCAGTATTTT. The chain joins TRBV7-2 to TRBJ2-3; TRBD2 might be the D (7 bases). Trimming stripped 3 bases from V and 2 bases from J, with 15 bases between. The length of the CDR3 is 16 residues. Per germline, CDR1 SGHTA and CDR2 FQGNSA.

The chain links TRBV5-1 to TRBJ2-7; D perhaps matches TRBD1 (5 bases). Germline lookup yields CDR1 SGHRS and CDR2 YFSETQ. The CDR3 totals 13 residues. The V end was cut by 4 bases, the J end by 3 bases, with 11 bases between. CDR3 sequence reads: CASSLQALYEQYF. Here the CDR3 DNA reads TGCGCCAGCAGCCTACAGGCCCTCTACGAGCAGTACTTC. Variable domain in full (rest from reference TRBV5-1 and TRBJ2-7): KAGVTQTPRYLIKTRGQQVTLSCSPISGHRSVSWYQQTPGQGLQFLFEYFSETQRNKGNFPGRFSGRQFSNSRSEMNVSTLELGDSALYLCASSLQALYEQYFGPGTRLTVT.

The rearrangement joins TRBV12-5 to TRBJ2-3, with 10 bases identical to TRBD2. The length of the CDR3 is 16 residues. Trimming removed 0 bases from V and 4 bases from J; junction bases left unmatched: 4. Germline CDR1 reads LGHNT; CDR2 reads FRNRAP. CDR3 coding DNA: TGTGCTAGTGGTTTGGTCGTTAGCGGGGGGTCAGATACGCAGTATTTT. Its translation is CASGLVVSGGSDTQYF.